The TCR beta chain described here comes from a study of shared clonotypes between healthy human individuals. Concerning this clone itself: The same CDR3 also results from other DNA sequences found in this sample.

The table came from immunoSEQ multiplex PCR; TCRdb's copy has only in-frame clones and leaves some out. The data contain approximately 1,000,000 clones, 70% to 85% of them singletons. CDR3 size: 14 residues. Trimming left V 6 bases short and J 0 bases short, with 9 bases between. CDR1 is SNHLY and CDR2 is FYNNEI in the germline V gene. Sequenced material: memory CD4+ T cells from PBMCs. Subset meaning: CD45RA-negative fraction. The TCR comes from a man younger than 35 in good health. Some clones in this sample may be carry-over from other donors' samples. The chain is built from TRBV2 and TRBJ1-3; no reliable D call. CDR3 protein: CASSKPSSGNTIYF. CDR3 nucleotides: TGTGCCAGCAGCAAACCGAGCTCTGGAAACACCATATATTTT.